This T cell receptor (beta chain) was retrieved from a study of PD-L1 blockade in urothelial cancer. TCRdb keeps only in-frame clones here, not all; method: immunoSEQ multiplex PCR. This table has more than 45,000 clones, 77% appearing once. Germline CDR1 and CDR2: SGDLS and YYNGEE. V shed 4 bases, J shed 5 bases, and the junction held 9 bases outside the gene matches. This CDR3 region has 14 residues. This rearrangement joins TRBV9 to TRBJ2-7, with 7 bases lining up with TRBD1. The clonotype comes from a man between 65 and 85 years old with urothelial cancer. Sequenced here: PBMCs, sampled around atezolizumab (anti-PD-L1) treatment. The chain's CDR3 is CASSPPDRSDEQYF. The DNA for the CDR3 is TGTGCCAGCAGCCCCCCGGACAGGTCCGACGAGCAGTACTTC.